The entry below gives a single T cell receptor (beta chain) sequence along with its context. This sample is part of a study of blood T cell repertoires in COVID-19. For the study at large: Italy, Spain and the United States were the sources of the convalescent and acute COVID-19 samples. From T cells, B-cell-depleted T cells, or PBMCs came the material, which was cDNA or gDNA.

The germline V gene encodes CDR1 MNHEY and CDR2 SVGAGI. The CDR3 runs to 16 residues. V lost 4 bases, J lost 3 bases, and 9 bases stayed unmatched. As processed by the authors: Researchers report that nucleated cell counts were estimated from reference gene primer amplification. Method: immunoSEQ multiplex PCR; TCRdb's copy keeps in-frame clones and lacks some. For V, J and clone size, that table is used; D and trimming come from the DNA. The sample consists of under 150,000 clones, about three quarters of them appearing once. Sequencing input: peripheral blood. The chain uses TRBV6-5 and TRBJ2-3, with 8 nucleotides matching TRBD1. This sequence was found in a woman aged 45 to 65 with active or convalescent COVID-19. As DNA, the CDR3 is TGTGCCAGCAGTTTCCTTGGACAGGGTTTGACAGATACGCAGTATTTT. Translation: CASSFLGQGLTDTQYF.